This T cell receptor (beta chain) comes out of a study of shared clonotypes between healthy human individuals. Germline V gene data show CDR1 as SGHTA and CDR2 as FQGNSA. The CDR3 has 14 amino acids. V lost 1 base, J lost 2 bases, and 2 bases stayed unmatched. Only in-frame clones appear in the TCRdb table, and some are missing; sequencing was by immunoSEQ multiplex PCR. The sample yields around 350,000 clones, over 70% seen once. Sequencing was performed on memory CD4+ T cells sorted from blood. Subset described: CD45RA-negative fraction. The V gene is TRBV7-2, the J gene TRBJ2-7; 7 bases are shared with TRBD1. The TCR sequence derives from a man aged 30 to 45 in good health. CDR3 loop: CASSLDRGAYEQYF. CDR3 nucleotides: TGTGCCAGCAGCTTAGACAGGGGTGCCTACGAGCAGTACTTC.